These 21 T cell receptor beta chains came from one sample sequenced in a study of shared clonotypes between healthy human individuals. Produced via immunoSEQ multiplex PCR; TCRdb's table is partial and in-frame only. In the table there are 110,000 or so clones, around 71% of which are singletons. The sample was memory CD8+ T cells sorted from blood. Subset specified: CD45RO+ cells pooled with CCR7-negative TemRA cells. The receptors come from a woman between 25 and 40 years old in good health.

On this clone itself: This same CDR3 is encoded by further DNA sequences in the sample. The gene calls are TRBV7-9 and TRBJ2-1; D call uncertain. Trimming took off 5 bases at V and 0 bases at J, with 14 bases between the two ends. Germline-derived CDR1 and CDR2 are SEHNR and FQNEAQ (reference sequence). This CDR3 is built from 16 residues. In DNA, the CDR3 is TGTGCCAGCAGCCCCCGTGGTGGAAGCTCCTACAATGAGCAGTTCTTC. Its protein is CASSPRGGSSYNEQFF. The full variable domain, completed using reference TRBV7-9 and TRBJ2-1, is DTGVSQNPRHKITKRGQNVTFRCDPISEHNRLYWYRQTLGQGPEFLTYFQNEAQLEKSRLLSDRFSAERPKGSFSTLEIQRTEQGDSAMYLCASSPRGGSSYNEQFFGPGTRLTVL.

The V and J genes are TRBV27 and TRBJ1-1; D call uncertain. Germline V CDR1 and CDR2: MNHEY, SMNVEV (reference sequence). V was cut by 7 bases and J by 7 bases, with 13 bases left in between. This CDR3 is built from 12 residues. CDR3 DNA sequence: TGTGCCAGCAAAAGAGAACGGGGTGAAGCTTTCTTT. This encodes CASKRERGEAFF.

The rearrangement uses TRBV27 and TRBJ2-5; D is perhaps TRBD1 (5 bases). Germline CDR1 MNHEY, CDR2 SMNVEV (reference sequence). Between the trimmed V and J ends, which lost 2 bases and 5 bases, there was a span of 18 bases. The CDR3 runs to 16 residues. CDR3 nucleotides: TGTGCCAGCAGTTTAAACCCCGTTGGGGCTGAGGAGACCCAGTACTTC. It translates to CASSLNPVGAEETQYF.

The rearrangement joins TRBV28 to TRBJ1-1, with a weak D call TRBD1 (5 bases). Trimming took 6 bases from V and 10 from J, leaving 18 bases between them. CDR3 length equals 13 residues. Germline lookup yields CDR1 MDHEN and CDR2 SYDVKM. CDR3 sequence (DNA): TGTGCCAGCAGCCTACCCGGGGCATCAGCAGCTTTCTTT. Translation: CASSLPGASAAFF. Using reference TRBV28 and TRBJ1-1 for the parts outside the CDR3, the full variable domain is DVKVTQSSRYLVKRTGEKVFLECVQDMDHENMFWYRQDPGLGLRLIYFSYDVKMKEKGDIPEGYSVSREKKERFSLILESASTNQTSMYLCASSLPGASAAFFGQGTRLTVV.

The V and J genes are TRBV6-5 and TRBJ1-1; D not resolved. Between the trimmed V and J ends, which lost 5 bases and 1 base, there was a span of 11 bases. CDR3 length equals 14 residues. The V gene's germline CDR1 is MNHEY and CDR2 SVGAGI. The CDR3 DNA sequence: TGTGCCAGCAGTCCAAAGAGATCGAACACTGAAGCTTTCTTT. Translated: CASSPKRSNTEAFF.

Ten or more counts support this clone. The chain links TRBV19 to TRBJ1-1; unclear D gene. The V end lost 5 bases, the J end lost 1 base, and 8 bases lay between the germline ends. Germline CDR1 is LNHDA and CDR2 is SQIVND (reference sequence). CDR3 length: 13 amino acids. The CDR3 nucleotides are TGTGCCAGTAGTGTTTGGACGAACACTGAAGCTTTCTTT. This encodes CASSVWTNTEAFF. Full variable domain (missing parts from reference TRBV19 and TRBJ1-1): DGGITQSPKYLFRKEGQNVTLSCEQNLNHDAMYWYRQDPGQGLRLIYYSQIVNDFQKGDIAEGYSVSREKKESFPLTVTSAQKNPTAFYLCASSVWTNTEAFFGQGTRLTVV.

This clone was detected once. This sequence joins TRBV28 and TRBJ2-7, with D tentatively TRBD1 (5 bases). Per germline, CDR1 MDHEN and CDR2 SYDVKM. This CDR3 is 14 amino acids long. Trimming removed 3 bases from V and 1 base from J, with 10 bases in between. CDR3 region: CASSLVGDSYEQYF. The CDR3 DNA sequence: TGTGCCAGCAGTTTGGTAGGGGATTCCTACGAGCAGTACTTC.

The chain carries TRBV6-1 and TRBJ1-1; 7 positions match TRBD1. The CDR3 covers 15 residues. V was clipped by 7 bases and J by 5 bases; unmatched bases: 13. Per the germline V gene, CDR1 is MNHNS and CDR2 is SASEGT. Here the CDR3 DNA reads TGTGCCAGCACTTGGGAGACAGGGCCGGGGACTGAAGCTTTCTTT. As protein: CASTWETGPGTEAFF.

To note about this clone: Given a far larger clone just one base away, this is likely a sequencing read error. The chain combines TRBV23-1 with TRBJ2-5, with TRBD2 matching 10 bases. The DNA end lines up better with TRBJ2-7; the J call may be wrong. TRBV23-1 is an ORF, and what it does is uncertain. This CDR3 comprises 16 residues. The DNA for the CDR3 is TGCGCCAGCAGCCAAGGACTAGCGGTTTCATCCTACGAGCAGTACTTC. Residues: CASSQGLAVSSYEQYF.

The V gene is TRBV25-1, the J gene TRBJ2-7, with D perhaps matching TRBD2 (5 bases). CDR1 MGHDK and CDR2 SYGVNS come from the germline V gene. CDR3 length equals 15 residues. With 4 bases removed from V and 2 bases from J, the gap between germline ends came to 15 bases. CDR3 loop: CASSAPRTGTYEQYF. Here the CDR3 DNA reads TGTGCCAGCAGTGCTCCTCGGACGGGGACCTACGAGCAGTACTTC.

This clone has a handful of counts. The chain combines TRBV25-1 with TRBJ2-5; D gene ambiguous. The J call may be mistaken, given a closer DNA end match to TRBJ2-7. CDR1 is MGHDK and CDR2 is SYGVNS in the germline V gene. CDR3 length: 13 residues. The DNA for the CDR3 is TGTGCCAGCAGTATAGCTGGGTCCTACGAGCAGTACTTC. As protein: CASSIAGSYEQYF.

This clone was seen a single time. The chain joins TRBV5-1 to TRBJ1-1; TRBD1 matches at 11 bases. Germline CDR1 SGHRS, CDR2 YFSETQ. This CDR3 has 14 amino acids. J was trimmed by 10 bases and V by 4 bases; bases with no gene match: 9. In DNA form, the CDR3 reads TGCGCCAGCAGCAGCGGGACAGGGGGTCTGCGAGCTTTCTTT. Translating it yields CASSSGTGGLRAFF.

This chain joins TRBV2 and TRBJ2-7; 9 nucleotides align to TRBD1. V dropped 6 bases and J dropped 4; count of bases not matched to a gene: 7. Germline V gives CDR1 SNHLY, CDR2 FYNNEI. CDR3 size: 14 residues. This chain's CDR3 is CASSSRQGVYEQYF. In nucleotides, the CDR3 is TGTGCCAGCAGCTCGCGACAGGGGGTGTACGAGCAGTACTTC.

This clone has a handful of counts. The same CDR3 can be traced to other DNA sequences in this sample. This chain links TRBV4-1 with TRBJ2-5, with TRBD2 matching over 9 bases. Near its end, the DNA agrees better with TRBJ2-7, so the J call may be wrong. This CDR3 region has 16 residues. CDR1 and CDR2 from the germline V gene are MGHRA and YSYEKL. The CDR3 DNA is TGCGCCAGCAGCCAAGTCCTAGCGGGATCCAACTACGAGCAGTACTTC. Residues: CASSQVLAGSNYEQYF.

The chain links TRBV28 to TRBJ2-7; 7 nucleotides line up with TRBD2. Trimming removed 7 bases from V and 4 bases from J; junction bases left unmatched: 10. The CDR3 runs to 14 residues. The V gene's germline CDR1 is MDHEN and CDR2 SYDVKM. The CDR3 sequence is CASKEAGVMYEQYF. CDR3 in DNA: TGTGCCAGCAAAGAGGCGGGAGTTATGTACGAGCAGTACTTC.

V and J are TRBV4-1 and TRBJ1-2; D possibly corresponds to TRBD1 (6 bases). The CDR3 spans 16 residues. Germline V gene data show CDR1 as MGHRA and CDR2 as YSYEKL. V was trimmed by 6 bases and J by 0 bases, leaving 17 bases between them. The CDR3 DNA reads TGCGCCAGCAGACCTCAGGGGAGGGGACCTAACTATGGCTACACCTTC. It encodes CASRPQGRGPNYGYTF.

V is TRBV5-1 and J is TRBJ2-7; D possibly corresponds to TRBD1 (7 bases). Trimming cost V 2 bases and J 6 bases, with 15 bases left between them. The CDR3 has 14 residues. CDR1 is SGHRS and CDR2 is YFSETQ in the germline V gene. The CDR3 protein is CASSFGTQGGEQYF. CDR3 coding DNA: TGCGCCAGCAGCTTCGGGACCCAGGGGGGCGAGCAGTACTTC.

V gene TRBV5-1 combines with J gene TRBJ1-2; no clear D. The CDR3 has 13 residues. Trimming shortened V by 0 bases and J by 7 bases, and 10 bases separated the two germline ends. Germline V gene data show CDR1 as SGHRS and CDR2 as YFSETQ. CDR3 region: CASSLEIESGYTF. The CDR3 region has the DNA TGCGCCAGCAGCTTGGAAATCGAGAGTGGCTACACCTTC.

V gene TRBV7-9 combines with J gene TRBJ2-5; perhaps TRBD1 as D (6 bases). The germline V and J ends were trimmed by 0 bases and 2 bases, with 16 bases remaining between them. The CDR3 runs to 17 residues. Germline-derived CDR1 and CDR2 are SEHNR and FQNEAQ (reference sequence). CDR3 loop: CASSLARGRGLQETQYF. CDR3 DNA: TGTGCCAGCAGCTTAGCGAGGGGCAGGGGTCTGCAAGAGACCCAGTACTTC. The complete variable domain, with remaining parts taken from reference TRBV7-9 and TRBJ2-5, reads DTGVSQNPRHKITKRGQNVTFRCDPISEHNRLYWYRQTLGQGPEFLTYFQNEAQLEKSRLLSDRFSAERPKGSFSTLEIQRTEQGDSAMYLCASSLARGRGLQETQYFGPGTRLLVL.

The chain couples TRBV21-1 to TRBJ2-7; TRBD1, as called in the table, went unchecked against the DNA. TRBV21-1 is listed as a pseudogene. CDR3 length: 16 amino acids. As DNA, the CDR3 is TGTGCCAGCAGCAGCCTACAGGGGAGTAGCTCCTACGAGCAGTACTTC. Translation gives CASSSLQGSSSYEQYF.

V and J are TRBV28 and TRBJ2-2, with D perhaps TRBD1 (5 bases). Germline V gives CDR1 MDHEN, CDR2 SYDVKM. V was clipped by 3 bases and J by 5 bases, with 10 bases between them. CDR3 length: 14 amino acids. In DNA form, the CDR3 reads TGTGCCAGCAGTTTCAGGGATCGAACCGGGGAGCTGTTTTTT. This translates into CASSFRDRTGELFF.